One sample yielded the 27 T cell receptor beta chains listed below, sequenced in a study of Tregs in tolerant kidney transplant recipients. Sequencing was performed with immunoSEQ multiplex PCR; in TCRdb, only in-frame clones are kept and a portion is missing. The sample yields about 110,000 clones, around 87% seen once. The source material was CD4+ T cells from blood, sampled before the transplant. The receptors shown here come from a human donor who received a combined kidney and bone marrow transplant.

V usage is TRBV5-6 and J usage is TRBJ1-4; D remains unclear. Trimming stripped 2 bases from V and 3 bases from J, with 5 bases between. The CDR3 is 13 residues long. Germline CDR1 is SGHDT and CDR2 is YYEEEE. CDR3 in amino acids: CASSLLANEKLFF. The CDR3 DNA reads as TGTGCCAGCAGCTTACTGGCTAATGAAAAACTGTTTTTT.

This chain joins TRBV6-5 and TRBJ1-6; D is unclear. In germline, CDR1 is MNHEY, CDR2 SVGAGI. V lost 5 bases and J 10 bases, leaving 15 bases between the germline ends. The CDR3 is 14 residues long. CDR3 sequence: CASSTPGLYSPLHF. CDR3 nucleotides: TGTGCCAGCAGTACCCCGGGGTTGTACTCACCCCTCCACTTT.

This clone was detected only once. The CDR3 DNA follows: TGTGCCAGCAGTTTACGGTCCGGGGAATTCTATGGCTACACCTTC. Protein sequence: CASSLRSGEFYGYTF. The rearrangement uses TRBV28 and TRBJ1-2; no reliable D call. Germline-derived CDR1 and CDR2 are MDHEN and SYDVKM. The CDR3 is 15 amino acids. The V and J ends lost 2 bases and 4 bases respectively, with 14 bases between them.

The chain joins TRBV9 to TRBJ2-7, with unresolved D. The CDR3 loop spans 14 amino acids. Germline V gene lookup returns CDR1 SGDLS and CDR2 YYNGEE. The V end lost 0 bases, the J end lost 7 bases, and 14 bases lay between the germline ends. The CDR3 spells CASSVDLSPAEQYF. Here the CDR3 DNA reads TGTGCCAGCAGCGTAGATTTGTCCCCAGCGGAGCAGTACTTC.

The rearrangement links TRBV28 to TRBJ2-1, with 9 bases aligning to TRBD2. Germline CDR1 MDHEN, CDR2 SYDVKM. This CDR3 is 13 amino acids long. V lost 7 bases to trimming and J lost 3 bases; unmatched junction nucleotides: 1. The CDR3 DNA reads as TGTGCCAGCACTAGCGGGAACTACAATGAGCAGTTCTTC. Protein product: CASTSGNYNEQFF.

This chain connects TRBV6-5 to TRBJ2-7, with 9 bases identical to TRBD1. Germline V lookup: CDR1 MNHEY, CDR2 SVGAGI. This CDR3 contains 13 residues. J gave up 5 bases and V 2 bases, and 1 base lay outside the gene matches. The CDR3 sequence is CASSYGTGNEQYF. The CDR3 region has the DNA TGTGCCAGCAGTTACGGGACAGGGAACGAGCAGTACTTC.

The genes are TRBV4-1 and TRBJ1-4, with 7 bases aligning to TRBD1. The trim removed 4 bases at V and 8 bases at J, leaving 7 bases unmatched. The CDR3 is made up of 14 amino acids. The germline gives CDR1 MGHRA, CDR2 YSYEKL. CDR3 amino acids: CASSRDRAGEKLFF. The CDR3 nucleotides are TGCGCCAGCAGCCGAGACAGGGCAGGCGAAAAACTGTTTTTT.

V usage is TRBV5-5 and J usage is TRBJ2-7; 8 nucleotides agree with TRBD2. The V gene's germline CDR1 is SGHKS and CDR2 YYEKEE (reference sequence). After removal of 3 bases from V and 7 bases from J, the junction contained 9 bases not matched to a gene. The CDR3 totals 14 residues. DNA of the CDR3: TGTGCCAGCAGCTCCAGGGGTAGCGGGGAAGAGCAGTACTTC. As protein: CASSSRGSGEEQYF.

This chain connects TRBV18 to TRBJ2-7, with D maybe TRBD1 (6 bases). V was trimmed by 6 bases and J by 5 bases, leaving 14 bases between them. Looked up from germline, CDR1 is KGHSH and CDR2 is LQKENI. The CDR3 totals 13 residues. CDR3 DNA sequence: TGTGCCAGCTCTCTACAGGGTTTCCACGAGCAGTACTTC. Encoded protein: CASSLQGFHEQYF.

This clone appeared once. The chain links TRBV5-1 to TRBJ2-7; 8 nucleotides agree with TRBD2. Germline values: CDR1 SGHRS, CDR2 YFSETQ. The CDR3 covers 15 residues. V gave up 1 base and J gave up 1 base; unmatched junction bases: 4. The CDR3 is CASSLSLAESYEQYF. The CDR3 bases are TGCGCCAGCAGCTTGTCACTAGCGGAGTCCTACGAGCAGTACTTC.

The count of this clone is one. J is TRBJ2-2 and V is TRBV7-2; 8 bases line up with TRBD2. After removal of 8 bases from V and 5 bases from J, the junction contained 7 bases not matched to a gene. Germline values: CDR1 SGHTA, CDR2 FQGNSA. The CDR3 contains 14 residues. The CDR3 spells CASHRGGRTGELFF. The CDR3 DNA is TGTGCCAGCCACCGGGGGGGTCGTACCGGGGAGCTGTTTTTT.

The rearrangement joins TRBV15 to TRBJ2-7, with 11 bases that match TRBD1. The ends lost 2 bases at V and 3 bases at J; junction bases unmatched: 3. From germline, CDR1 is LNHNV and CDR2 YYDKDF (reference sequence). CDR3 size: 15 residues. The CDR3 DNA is TGTGCCACCAGCAGACCCGGGACAGGGGGCTACGAGCAGTACTTC. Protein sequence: CATSRPGTGGYEQYF.

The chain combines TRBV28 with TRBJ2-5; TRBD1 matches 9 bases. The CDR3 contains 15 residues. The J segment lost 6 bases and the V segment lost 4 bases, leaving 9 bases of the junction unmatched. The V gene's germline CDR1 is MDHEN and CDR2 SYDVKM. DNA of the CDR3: TGTGCCAGCAGTTCCTTGGACAGGGGCGGGAAGACCCAGTACTTC. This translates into CASSSLDRGGKTQYF. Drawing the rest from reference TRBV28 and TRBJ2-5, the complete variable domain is DVKVTQSSRYLVKRTGEKVFLECVQDMDHENMFWYRQDPGLGLRLIYFSYDVKMKEKGDIPEGYSVSREKKERFSLILESASTNQTSMYLCASSSLDRGGKTQYFGPGTRLLVL.

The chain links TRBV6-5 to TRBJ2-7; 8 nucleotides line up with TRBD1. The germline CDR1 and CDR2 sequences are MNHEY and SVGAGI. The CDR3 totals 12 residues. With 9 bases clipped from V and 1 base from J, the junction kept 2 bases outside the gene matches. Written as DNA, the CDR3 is TGTGCCAGTACAGGGGGATCCTACGAGCAGTACTTC. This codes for CASTGGSYEQYF.

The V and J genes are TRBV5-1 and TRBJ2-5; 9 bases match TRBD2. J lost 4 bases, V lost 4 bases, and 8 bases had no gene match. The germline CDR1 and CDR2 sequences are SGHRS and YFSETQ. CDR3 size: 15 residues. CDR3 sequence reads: CASSREGSGGETQYF. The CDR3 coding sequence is TGCGCCAGCAGCCGGGAGGGTAGCGGGGGAGAGACCCAGTACTTC.

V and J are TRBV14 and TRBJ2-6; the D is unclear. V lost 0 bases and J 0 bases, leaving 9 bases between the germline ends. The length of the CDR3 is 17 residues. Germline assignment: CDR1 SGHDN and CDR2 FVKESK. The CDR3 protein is CASSQDYRASGANVLTF. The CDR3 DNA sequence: TGTGCCAGCAGCCAAGATTACCGAGCCTCTGGGGCCAACGTCCTGACTTTC.

The CDR3 protein is CASSLLTGGYGYTF. The CDR3 nucleotides read TGTGCCAGCAGCTTACTGACAGGGGGCTATGGCTACACCTTC. This rearrangement joins TRBV14 to TRBJ1-2; the match to TRBD1 covers 9 bases. This CDR3 has 14 amino acids. In germline, CDR1 is SGHDN, CDR2 FVKESK. V dropped 5 bases and J dropped 4; count of bases not matched to a gene: 5.

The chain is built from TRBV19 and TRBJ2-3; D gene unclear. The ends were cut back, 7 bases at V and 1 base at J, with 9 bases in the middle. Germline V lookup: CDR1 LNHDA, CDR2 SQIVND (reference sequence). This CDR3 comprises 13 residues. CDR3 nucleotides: TGTGCCAGTACCATCCCAGGCACAGATACGCAGTATTTT. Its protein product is CASTIPGTDTQYF.

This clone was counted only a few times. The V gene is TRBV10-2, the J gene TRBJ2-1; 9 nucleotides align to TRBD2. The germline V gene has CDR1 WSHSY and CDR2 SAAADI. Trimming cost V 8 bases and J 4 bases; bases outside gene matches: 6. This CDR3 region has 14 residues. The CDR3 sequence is CASSTSGPYNEQFF. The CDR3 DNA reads TGCGCCAGCTCGACTAGCGGCCCATACAATGAGCAGTTCTTC.

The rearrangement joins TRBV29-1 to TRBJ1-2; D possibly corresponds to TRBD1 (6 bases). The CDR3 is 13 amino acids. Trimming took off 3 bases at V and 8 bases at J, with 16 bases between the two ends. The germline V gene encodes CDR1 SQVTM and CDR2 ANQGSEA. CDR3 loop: CSVDRDTSRGYTF. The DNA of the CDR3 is TGCAGCGTTGATAGGGACACTTCTCGGGGCTACACCTTC.

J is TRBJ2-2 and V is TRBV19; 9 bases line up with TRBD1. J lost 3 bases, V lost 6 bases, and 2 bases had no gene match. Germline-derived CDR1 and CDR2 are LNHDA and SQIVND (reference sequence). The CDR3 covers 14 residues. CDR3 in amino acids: CASRRQGDTGELFF. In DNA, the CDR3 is TGTGCCAGTAGACGACAGGGGGACACCGGGGAGCTGTTTTTT.

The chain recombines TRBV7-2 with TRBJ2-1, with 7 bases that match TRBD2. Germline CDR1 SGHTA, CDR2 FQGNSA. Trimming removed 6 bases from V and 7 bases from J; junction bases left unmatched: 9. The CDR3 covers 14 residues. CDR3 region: CASRAMGGPNEQFF. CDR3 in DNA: TGTGCCAGCAGAGCCATGGGAGGGCCGAATGAGCAGTTCTTC. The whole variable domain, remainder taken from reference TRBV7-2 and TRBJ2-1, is GAGVSQSPSNKVTEKGKDVELRCDPISGHTALYWYRQSLGQGLEFLIYFQGNSAPDKSGLPSDRFSAERTGGSVSTLTIQRTQQEDSAVYLCASRAMGGPNEQFFGPGTRLTVL.

CDR3 amino acids: CASSLSGGGQPQHF. The CDR3 nucleotides are TGTGCCAGCAGTTTATCAGGGGGCGGTCAGCCCCAGCATTTT. V usage is TRBV28 and J usage is TRBJ1-5; 8 nucleotides agree with TRBD1. Germline-derived CDR1 and CDR2 are MDHEN and SYDVKM. This CDR3 has 14 residues. Trimming at V came to 1 base and at J to 6 bases, leaving 2 bases not matched to a gene. Based on the CDR3 plus reference TRBV28 and TRBJ1-5, the full variable domain is DVKVTQSSRYLVKRTGEKVFLECVQDMDHENMFWYRQDPGLGLRLIYFSYDVKMKEKGDIPEGYSVSREKKERFSLILESASTNQTSMYLCASSLSGGGQPQHFGDGTRLSIL.

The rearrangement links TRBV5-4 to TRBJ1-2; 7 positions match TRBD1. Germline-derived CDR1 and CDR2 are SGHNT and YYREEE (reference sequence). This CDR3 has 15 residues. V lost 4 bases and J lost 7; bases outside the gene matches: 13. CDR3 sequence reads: CASSQETRGTTGYTF. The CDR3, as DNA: TGTGCCAGCAGCCAAGAGACCAGGGGGACGACTGGCTACACCTTC.

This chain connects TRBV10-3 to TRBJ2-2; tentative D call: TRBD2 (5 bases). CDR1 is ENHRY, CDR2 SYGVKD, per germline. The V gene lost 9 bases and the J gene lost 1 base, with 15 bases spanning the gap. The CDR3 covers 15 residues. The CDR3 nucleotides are TGTGCCATTTCAGCGTCCGGGAAGAACACCGGGGAGCTGTTTTTT. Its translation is CAISASGKNTGELFF.

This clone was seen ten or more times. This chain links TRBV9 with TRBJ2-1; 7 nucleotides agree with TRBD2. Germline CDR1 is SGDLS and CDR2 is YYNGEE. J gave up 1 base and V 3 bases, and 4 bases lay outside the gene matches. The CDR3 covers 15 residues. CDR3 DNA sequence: TGTGCCAGCAGCGAATCTAGCGGATCCTACAATGAGCAGTTCTTC. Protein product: CASSESSGSYNEQFF.

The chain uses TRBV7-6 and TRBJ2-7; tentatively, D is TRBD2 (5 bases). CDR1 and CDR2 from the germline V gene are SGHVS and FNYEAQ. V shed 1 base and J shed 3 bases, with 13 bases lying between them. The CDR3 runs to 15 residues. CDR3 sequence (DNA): TGTGCCAGCAGCTTAGTTCATAACGGAGGCTACGAGCAGTACTTC. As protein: CASSLVHNGGYEQYF.